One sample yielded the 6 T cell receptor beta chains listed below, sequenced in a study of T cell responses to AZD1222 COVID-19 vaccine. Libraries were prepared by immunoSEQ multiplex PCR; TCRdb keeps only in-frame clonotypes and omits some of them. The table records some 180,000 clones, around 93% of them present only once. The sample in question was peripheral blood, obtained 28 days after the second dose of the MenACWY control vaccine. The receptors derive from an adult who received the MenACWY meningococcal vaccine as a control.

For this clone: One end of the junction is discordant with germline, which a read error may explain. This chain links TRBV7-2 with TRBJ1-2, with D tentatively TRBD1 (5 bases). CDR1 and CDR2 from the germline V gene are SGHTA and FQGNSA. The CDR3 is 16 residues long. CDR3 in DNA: TGTGTCAGCAGCTTAGCCCCAGGGCGTCCCAACTATGGCTACACCTTC. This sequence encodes CVSSLAPGRPNYGYTF. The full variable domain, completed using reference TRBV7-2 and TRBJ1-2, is GAGVSQSPSNKVTEKGKDVELRCDPISGHTALYWYRQSLGQGLEFLIYFQGNSAPDKSGLPSDRFSAERTGGSVSTLTIQRTQQEDSAVYLCVSSLAPGRPNYGYTFGSGTRLTVV.

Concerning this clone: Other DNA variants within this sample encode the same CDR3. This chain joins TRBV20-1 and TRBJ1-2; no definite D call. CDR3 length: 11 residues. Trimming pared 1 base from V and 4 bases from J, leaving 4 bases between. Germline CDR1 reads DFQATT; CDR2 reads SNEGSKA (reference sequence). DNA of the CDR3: TGCAGTGCTAGAGTCGGCTATGGCTACACCTTC. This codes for CSARVGYGYTF.

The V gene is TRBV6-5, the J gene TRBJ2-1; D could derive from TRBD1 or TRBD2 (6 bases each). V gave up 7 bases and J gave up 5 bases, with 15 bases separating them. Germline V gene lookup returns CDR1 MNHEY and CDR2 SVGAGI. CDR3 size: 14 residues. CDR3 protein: CASIGGGRNNEQFF. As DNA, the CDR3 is TGTGCCAGCATAGGAGGGGGAAGAAACAATGAGCAGTTCTTC.

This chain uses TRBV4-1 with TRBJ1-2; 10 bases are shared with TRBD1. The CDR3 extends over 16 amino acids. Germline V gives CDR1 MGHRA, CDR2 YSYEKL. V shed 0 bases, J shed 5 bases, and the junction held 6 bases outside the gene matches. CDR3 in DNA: TGCGCCAGCAGCCAAGATCATGGGACAGGGGTTTATGGCTACACCTTC. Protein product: CASSQDHGTGVYGYTF.

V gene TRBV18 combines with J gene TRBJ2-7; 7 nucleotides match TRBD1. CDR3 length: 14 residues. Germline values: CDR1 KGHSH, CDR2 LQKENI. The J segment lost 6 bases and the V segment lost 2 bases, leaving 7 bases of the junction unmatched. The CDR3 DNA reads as TGTGCCAGCTCACCATCAACACAGGGGTTCGAGCAGTACTTC. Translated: CASSPSTQGFEQYF.

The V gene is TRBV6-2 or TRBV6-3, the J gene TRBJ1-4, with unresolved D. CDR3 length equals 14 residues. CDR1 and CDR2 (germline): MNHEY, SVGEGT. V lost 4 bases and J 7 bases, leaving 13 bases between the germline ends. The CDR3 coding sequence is TGTGCCAGCAGTTCTTTTAGGCCCGGTGAAAAACTGTTTTTT. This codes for CASSSFRPGEKLFF.